These 10 T cell receptor beta chains originate from one sample sequenced in a study of cytomegalovirus exposure and HLA in healthy donors. In the PCR, 60 Vbeta and 13 Jbeta primers were used. Some clones are missing from TCRdb's copy, which holds only in-frame ones; the method was immunoSEQ multiplex PCR. The table lists about 190,000 clones, 78% of them singletons. Sequencing input: PBMCs. These receptors were taken from a woman aged 30 to 39 in good health and CMV-seropositive.

This chain joins TRBV5-5 and TRBJ1-1; tentatively, D is TRBD1 (5 bases). CDR3 length: 14 amino acids. Per the germline V gene, CDR1 is SGHKS and CDR2 is YYEKEE (reference sequence). V lost 6 bases to trimming and J lost 6 bases, with 18 bases between them. Here the CDR3 reads CASMSVQGPSEAFF. The CDR3 region has the DNA TGTGCCAGCATGAGCGTTCAGGGTCCCTCTGAAGCTTTCTTT.

J is TRBJ1-2 and V is TRBV5-5, with unresolved D. Trimming cost V 2 bases and J 3 bases, with 8 bases left between them. This CDR3 is built from 13 residues. The V gene's germline CDR1 is SGHKS and CDR2 YYEKEE (reference sequence). The CDR3 DNA is TGTGCCAGCAGCTTCGACGGAGACTATGGCTACACCTTC. This codes for CASSFDGDYGYTF.

This rearrangement joins TRBV6-1 to TRBJ2-7; the D gene is possibly TRBD1 (5 bases). Trimming left V 6 bases short and J 0 bases short, with 15 bases between. Germline V gene sequence: CDR1 MNHNS, CDR2 SASEGT. The CDR3 is made up of 15 amino acids. CDR3 residues: CASSLRGASSYEQYF. In nucleotides, the CDR3 is TGTGCCAGCAGCCTGCGTGGGGCGAGCTCCTACGAGCAGTACTTC.

The rearrangement uses TRBV10-3 and TRBJ1-1, with 9 positions matching TRBD1. Trimming at V came to 10 bases and at J to 6 bases, leaving 15 bases not matched to a gene. The germline gives CDR1 ENHRY, CDR2 SYGVKD. The CDR3 is 15 amino acids. Here the CDR3 reads CATRTGQGRRSEAFF. The CDR3 region has the DNA TGTGCCACCCGTACCGGACAGGGGAGAAGATCTGAAGCTTTCTTT.

This chain links TRBV9 with TRBJ2-7, with D tentatively TRBD2 (5 bases). The V and J ends lost 0 bases and 3 bases respectively, with 13 bases between them. CDR3 length: 15 residues. Germline CDR1 is SGDLS and CDR2 is YYNGEE. The CDR3 region has the DNA TGTGCCAGCAGCGTAGGAGGGTCGGCCCTCTACGAGCAGTACTTC. Translation: CASSVGGSALYEQYF.

The V gene is TRBV2, the J gene TRBJ2-3; possible D gene TRBD2, 6 bases. V was shortened by 4 bases and J by 0 bases, with 14 bases between the two germline ends. Per germline, CDR1 SNHLY and CDR2 FYNNEI. The CDR3 is made up of 16 amino acids. The CDR3 nucleotides are TGTGCCAGCAGTGTTTTTGGGGGGATTAGCACAGATACGCAGTATTTT. This encodes CASSVFGGISTDTQYF.

The CDR3, as DNA: TGTGCCAGCACCAAGGGAGGACTAGGTTACGAGCAGTACTTC. It encodes CASTKGGLGYEQYF. The chain uses TRBV25-1 and TRBJ2-7; 7 nucleotides match TRBD2. CDR3 size: 14 residues. Germline V lookup: CDR1 MGHDK, CDR2 SYGVNS. The V and J ends lost 7 bases and 4 bases, in that order; junction bases with no gene match: 10.

The chain has TRBV19 and TRBJ2-7; possible D gene TRBD1, 6 bases. CDR1 is LNHDA, CDR2 SQIVND, per germline (reference sequence). The CDR3 is 14 residues long. V lost 1 base, J lost 4 bases, and 11 bases lay in between. Written as DNA, the CDR3 is TGTGCCAGTAGTATAGCAGGGGCTAGGTACGAGCAGTACTTC. Its translation is CASSIAGARYEQYF.

The chain has TRBV6-1 and TRBJ1-5; D call uncertain. Germline values: CDR1 MNHNS, CDR2 SASEGT. The CDR3 is 14 residues long. The ends were cut back, 2 bases at V and 2 bases at J, with 7 bases in the middle. In DNA form, the CDR3 reads TGTGCCAGCAGTGAAAGAACAGGCAATCAGCCCCAGCATTTT. This gives the protein CASSERTGNQPQHF.

This chain links TRBV29-1 with TRBJ1-2; weak D call: TRBD1 (5 bases). The V end was cut by 6 bases, the J end by 7 bases, with 15 bases between. The germline V gene has CDR1 SQVTM and CDR2 ANQGSEA. CDR3 length: 12 amino acids. CDR3 in amino acids: CSVGDSRAGYTF. CDR3 nucleotide sequence: TGCAGCGTAGGAGACAGCCGAGCTGGCTACACCTTC.